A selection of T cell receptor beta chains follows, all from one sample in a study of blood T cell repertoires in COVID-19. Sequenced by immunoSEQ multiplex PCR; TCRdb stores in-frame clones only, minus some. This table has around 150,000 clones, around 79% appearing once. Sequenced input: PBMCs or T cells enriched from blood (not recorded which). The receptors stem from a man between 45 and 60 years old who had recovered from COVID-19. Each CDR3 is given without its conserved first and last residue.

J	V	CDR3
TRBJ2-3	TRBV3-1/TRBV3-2	ASSRRLAGVSDTQY
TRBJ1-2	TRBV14	ASSPRGGRDYGYT
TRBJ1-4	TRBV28	ASSLLFANEKLF
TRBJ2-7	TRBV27	ASSFSGGISYEQY
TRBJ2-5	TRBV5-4	ASSQRTGNQETQY
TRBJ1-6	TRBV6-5	ASDSSGDSPLH
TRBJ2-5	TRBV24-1	ATSDFPRGPETQY
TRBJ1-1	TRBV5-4	ASSLRLGANTEAF
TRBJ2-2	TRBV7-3	ASSLTSRTGELF
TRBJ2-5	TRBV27	ASRLFQGQTQY
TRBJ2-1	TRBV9	ASSVMDRGYNEQF
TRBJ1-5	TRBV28	ASSLSPPGGRGQPQH
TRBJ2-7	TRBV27	ASSPGLAGAREQY
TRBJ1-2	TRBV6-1	ASSEPATGNYGYT
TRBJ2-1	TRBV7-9	ASSKAGTSGGDEQF
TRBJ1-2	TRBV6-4	ASSDSGTHGYT
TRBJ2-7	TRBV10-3	AIRDGTSGRTNEQY
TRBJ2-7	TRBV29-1	SVRIRGDEQY
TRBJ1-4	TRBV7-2	ASSLLRGEKLF
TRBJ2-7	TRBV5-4	ASSLSTGDEQY
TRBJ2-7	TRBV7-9	ASSLAGGNYEQY
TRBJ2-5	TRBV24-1	ATSDRTGGKETQY
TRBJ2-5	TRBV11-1	ASSFGLQGGETQY
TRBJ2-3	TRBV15	ATSPGAGSTDTQY
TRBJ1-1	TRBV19	ASRNRGSTEAF
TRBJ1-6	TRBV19	ASSQRGIDSSYNSPLH
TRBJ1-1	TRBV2	ASSGIGGLGTEAF